The 24 T cell receptor beta chains in this list originate from one sample, sequenced in a study of early T cells in non-severe SARS-CoV-2 infection (dated by TCRdb to the early 2020s). The receptor library was made with 5' RACE. Sequencing was carried out with a NextSeq 500. The public sequencing data were trimmed at Q25 with fastp and processed into clonotypes with MiXCR by TCRdb, which kept only in-frame beta chains. Merged by CDR3 protein, the rows form single entries marked with the most common genes and DNA. The sample table contains under 35,000 distinct CDR3 sequences; only one count was recorded for around 5.2% of them. Around 3.4% of the sample comes from the top ten. The specimen sequenced was whole blood. The receptors originated from an adult who was a healthcare worker with PCR-confirmed SARS-CoV-2 infection or an uninfected control (not recorded which).

This clonotype was seen repeatedly, ten times or more. CDR3 loop: CASSLGQGRTQYF. The CDR3 DNA reads as TGTGCCAGCAGCTTGGGACAGGGTCGGACCCAGTACTTC. V is TRBV7-3 and J is TRBJ2-5; the match to TRBD1 covers 9 bases. The CDR3 totals 13 residues. Germline-derived CDR1 and CDR2 are SGHTA and FQGTGA. Trimming removed 3 bases from V and 7 bases from J; junction bases left unmatched: 3.

CDR3 bases: TGTGCCAGCAGTTCGCGGACAGGGGCCGCGGGTTCACCCCTCCACTTT. Translating gives CASSSRTGAAGSPLHF. The chain couples TRBV12-3 or TRBV12-4 to TRBJ1-6; 9 nucleotides align to TRBD1. The V segment lost 4 bases and the J segment 9 bases; nucleotides outside the gene matches: 10. The CDR3 length is 16 residues.

This clonotype was recorded a few times. The rearrangement joins TRBV5-5 to TRBJ2-7; tentative D call: TRBD2 (5 bases). This CDR3 contains 14 residues. Trimming shortened V by 7 bases and J by 2 bases, and 16 bases separated the two germline ends. Germline-derived CDR1 and CDR2 are SGHKS and YYEKEE (reference sequence). DNA of the CDR3: TGTGCCAGCCACCATGAGGGCATAACCTACGAGCAGTACTTC. Amino acid sequence: CASHHEGITYEQYF.

This clonotype turned up a few times. The chain employs TRBV20-1 and TRBJ2-7, with D uncertain. The CDR3 consists of 15 residues. V was clipped by 1 base and J by 1 base, with 14 bases between them. Germline lookup yields CDR1 DFQATT and CDR2 SNEGSKA (reference sequence). The CDR3 region has the DNA TGCAGTGCTAGAGGCGGAGCCATTGAATCCTACGAGCAGTACTTC. Translating it yields CSARGGAIESYEQYF.

The J gene is TRBJ2-3, the V gene TRBV7-2; 10 bases align to TRBD2. Germline CDR1 reads SGHTA; CDR2 reads FQGNSA. Trimming at V came to 2 bases and at J to 2 bases, leaving 4 bases not matched to a gene. The CDR3 totals 16 residues. Here the CDR3 reads CASSLSGRAPTDTQYF. The DNA for the CDR3 is TGTGCCAGCAGCTTAAGCGGGAGGGCCCCCACAGATACGCAGTATTTT.

This clonotype was seen ten or more times. The chain joins TRBV25-1 to TRBJ1-1; D unresolved. CDR1 MGHDK and CDR2 SYGVNS come from the germline V gene. Trimming removed 0 bases from V and 7 bases from J, with 9 bases in between. The CDR3 is 13 amino acids. DNA of the CDR3: TGTGCCAGCAGTGAATACGCCGCGGATGAAGCTTTCTTT. Protein sequence: CASSEYAADEAFF.

The DNA for the CDR3 is TGTGCCAGCCAGGGGACAACGCCCGTCTGGAACACCATATATTTT. This codes for CASQGTTPVWNTIYF. The chain is built from TRBV28 and TRBJ1-3, with D perhaps matching TRBD1 (6 bases). Trimming left V 8 bases short and J 7 bases short, with 21 bases between. Germline V gene sequence: CDR1 MDHEN, CDR2 SYDVKM. The CDR3 is 15 amino acids.

V usage is TRBV19 and J usage is TRBJ2-1; 10 nucleotides agree with TRBD2. The trim removed 2 bases at V and 0 bases at J, leaving 4 bases unmatched. Per the germline V gene, CDR1 is LNHDA and CDR2 is SQIVND (reference sequence). CDR3 length equals 17 residues. As DNA, the CDR3 is TGTGCCAGTAGTATAATGTCTAGCGGGAGCTCCTACAATGAGCAGTTCTTC. It encodes CASSIMSSGSSYNEQFF.

This clonotype was found many times. The V call is TRBV21-1, the J call TRBJ2-7; the DNA was not compared with TRBD1, the D call given in the table. TRBV21-1 is a pseudogene segment. The CDR3 consists of 16 residues. CDR3 loop: CASSKIRTGDSYEQYF. The CDR3 region has the DNA TGTGCCAGCAGCAAAATTCGGACAGGCGATTCCTACGAGCAGTACTTC.

This clonotype occurred many times. The V and J genes are TRBV7-2 and TRBJ2-5, with TRBD2 matching 9 bases. The junction had 6 bases not matched to a gene; V was cut back by 1 base and J by 9 bases. This CDR3 has 14 amino acids. CDR1 SGHTA and CDR2 FQGNSA come from the germline V gene. The CDR3 region has the DNA TGTGCCAGCAGCTTAGGTGGCGGGAGGGTGGCCCAGTACTTC. Translated, it gives CASSLGGGRVAQYF. The whole variable domain, remainder taken from reference TRBV7-2 and TRBJ2-5, is GAGVSQSPSNKVTEKGKDVELRCDPISGHTALYWYRQSLGQGLEFLIYFQGNSAPDKSGLPSDRFSAERTGGSVSTLTIQRTQQEDSAVYLCASSLGGGRVAQYFGPGTRLLVL.

The gene calls are TRBV20-1 and TRBJ2-2; unclear D gene. The germline gives CDR1 DFQATT, CDR2 SNEGSKA (reference sequence). The CDR3 length is 10 residues. V lost 3 bases to trimming and J lost 10 bases, with 6 bases between them. CDR3 loop: CSARGEELFF. The DNA of the CDR3 is TGCAGTGCTAGGGGTGAGGAGCTGTTTTTT.

This chain joins TRBV6-5 and TRBJ2-1; TRBD1 matches 8 bases. Germline V lookup: CDR1 MNHEY, CDR2 SVGAGI. The CDR3 is made up of 14 amino acids. The ends lost 6 bases at V and 2 bases at J; junction bases unmatched: 3. The chain's CDR3 is CASRKQGAYNEQFF. The DNA of the CDR3 is TGTGCCAGCAGAAAACAGGGGGCCTACAATGAGCAGTTCTTC.

In this sample, this clonotype turned up a few times. The chain joins TRBV11-2 to TRBJ2-3, with D hard to call. The CDR3 totals 15 residues. With 0 bases removed from V and 7 bases from J, the gap between germline ends came to 14 bases. The germline V gene has CDR1 SGHAT and CDR2 FQNNGV. The CDR3 loop reads CASSLDVLAGYTQYF. The CDR3 nucleotides are TGTGCCAGCAGCTTAGATGTCCTCGCCGGGTATACGCAGTATTTT.

This clonotype is labeled medium-sized. The rearrangement uses TRBV11-2 and TRBJ2-1; maybe TRBD2 (6 bases). Trimming cost V 1 base and J 6 bases, with 25 bases left between them. The CDR3 is 19 residues long. Germline CDR1 is SGHAT and CDR2 is FQNNGV. CDR3 region: CASSLGPGLPKTFLNEQFF. CDR3 DNA: TGTGCCAGCAGCTTAGGTCCGGGACTCCCAAAAACCTTCCTCAATGAGCAGTTCTTC.

At least ten counts were recorded for this clonotype. The V gene is TRBV6-1, the J gene TRBJ2-2; a possible D gene is TRBD1 (6 bases). V lost 5 bases and J 1 base, leaving 11 bases between the germline ends. Germline CDR1 is MNHNS and CDR2 is SASEGT. The CDR3 totals 15 residues. The CDR3 is CASSTRTENTGELFF. CDR3 sequence (DNA): TGTGCCAGCAGTACCAGGACAGAGAACACCGGGGAGCTGTTTTTT.

In its sample, this clonotype was seen many times. The CDR3 region is CASSLRLAGYNEQFF. The CDR3 DNA reads as TGTGCCAGCAGTTTGAGACTAGCGGGGTACAATGAGCAGTTCTTC. J is TRBJ2-1 and V is TRBV12-3 or TRBV12-4; 11 bases are shared with TRBD2. CDR3 length: 15 residues. With V trimmed by 3 bases and J by 4 bases, 2 bases remained unmatched.

This clonotype occurred many times. The chain couples TRBV4-3 to TRBJ1-2; 7 bases align to TRBD1. CDR3 length: 14 residues. Trimming removed 1 base from V and 8 bases from J; junction bases left unmatched: 7. The germline V gene encodes CDR1 LGHNA and CDR2 YSLEER. For the CDR3, the DNA is TGCGCCAGCAGCCAAGCTGGAGGGGGCCGAGGCTACACCTTC. Amino acid sequence: CASSQAGGGRGYTF.

This clonotype was detected ten times or more. This sequence joins TRBV5-5 and TRBJ2-1; 13 positions agree with TRBD2. The CDR3 contains 15 residues. The J segment lost 10 bases and the V segment lost 2 bases, leaving 6 bases of the junction unmatched. CDR1 SGHKS and CDR2 YYEKEE come from the germline V gene (reference sequence). CDR3 nucleotides: TGTGCCAGCAGCTTCGGACTAGCGGGAGCGGGCGAGCAGTTCTTC. Its protein is CASSFGLAGAGEQFF.

This clonotype has at least ten counts. CDR3 amino acids: CASSSTGQADNEQFF. CDR3 DNA sequence: TGTGCCAGCAGCTCTACGGGACAGGCCGACAATGAGCAGTTCTTC. The chain employs TRBV6-5 and TRBJ2-1; 8 nucleotides align to TRBD1. The V segment lost 6 bases and the J segment 5 bases; nucleotides outside the gene matches: 9. From germline, CDR1 is MNHEY and CDR2 SVGAGI. The CDR3 sequence is 15 residues long.

This clonotype has at least ten counts. The gene calls are TRBV29-1 and TRBJ2-1, with D unresolved. The CDR3 loop spans 12 amino acids. V lost 7 bases to trimming and J lost 8 bases, with 15 bases between them. Germline-derived CDR1 and CDR2 are SQVTM and ANQGSEA. The DNA for the CDR3 is TGCAGCGCCGGTGGGTTTTCGCATGAGCAGTTCTTC. Amino acids: CSAGGFSHEQFF.

Remarks on this clonotype: One end of the junction varies from germline; a read error may be responsible. The J gene is TRBJ2-3, the V gene TRBV2; D might be TRBD1 (6 bases). Germline CDR1 is SNHLY and CDR2 is FYNNEI. The CDR3 contains 14 residues. Written as DNA, the CDR3 is TGTGCCAGCAGCAAACAGGGAAGCACAGATACGCACTATTTT. Translated, it gives CASSKQGSTDTHYF.

This clonotype was found many times. This chain connects TRBV5-4 to TRBJ2-1, with 11 bases matching TRBD2. The CDR3 consists of 17 residues. CDR1 and CDR2 from the germline V gene are SGHNT and YYREEE (reference sequence). V was clipped by 5 bases and J by 1 base; unmatched bases: 8. CDR3 sequence: CASSRSASGRSYNEQFF. As DNA, the CDR3 is TGTGCCAGCAGTCGGTCGGCTAGCGGGAGGTCCTACAATGAGCAGTTCTTC.

This clonotype occurred many times. The rearrangement uses TRBV11-2 and TRBJ2-3; D could derive from TRBD1 or TRBD2 (6 bases each). The germline V gene has CDR1 SGHAT and CDR2 FQNNGV. The CDR3 covers 16 residues. The V end lost 3 bases, the J end lost 5 bases, and 18 bases lay between the germline ends. CDR3 sequence reads: CASSLGATRGRDTQYF. CDR3 DNA sequence: TGTGCCAGCAGCTTGGGGGCCACTCGGGGGAGAGATACGCAGTATTTT.

This clonotype was seen at least ten times. The chain links TRBV7-9 to TRBJ1-3; a possible D gene is TRBD1 (6 bases). This CDR3 has 16 residues. Per the germline V gene, CDR1 is SEHNR and CDR2 is FQNEAQ (reference sequence). Trimming removed 3 bases at V and 2 bases at J, with 14 bases between. The CDR3 loop is CASSFSRGKAGNTIYF. CDR3 coding DNA: TGTGCCAGCAGCTTCTCTAGGGGGAAGGCTGGAAACACCATATATTTT. The whole variable domain, remainder taken from reference TRBV7-9 and TRBJ1-3, is DTGVSQNPRHKITKRGQNVTFRCDPISEHNRLYWYRQTLGQGPEFLTYFQNEAQLEKSRLLSDRFSAERPKGSFSTLEIQRTEQGDSAMYLCASSFSRGKAGNTIYFGEGSWLTVV.